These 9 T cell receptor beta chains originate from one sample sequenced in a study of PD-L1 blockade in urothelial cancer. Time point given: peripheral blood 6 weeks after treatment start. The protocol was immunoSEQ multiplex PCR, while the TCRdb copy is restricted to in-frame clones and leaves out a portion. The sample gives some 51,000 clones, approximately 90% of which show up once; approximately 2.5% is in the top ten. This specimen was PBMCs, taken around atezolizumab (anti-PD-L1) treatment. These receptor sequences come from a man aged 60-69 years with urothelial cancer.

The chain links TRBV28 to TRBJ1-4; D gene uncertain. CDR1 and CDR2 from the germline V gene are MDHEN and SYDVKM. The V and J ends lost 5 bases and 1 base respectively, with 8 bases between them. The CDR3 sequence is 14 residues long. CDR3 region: CASSVTLTNEKLFF. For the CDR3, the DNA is TGTGCCAGCAGTGTGACACTAACTAATGAAAAACTGTTTTTT.

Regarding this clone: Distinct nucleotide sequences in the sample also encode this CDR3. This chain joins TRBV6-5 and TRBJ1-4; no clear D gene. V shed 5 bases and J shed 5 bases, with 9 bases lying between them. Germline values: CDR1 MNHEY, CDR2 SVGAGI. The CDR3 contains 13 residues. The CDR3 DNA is TGTGCCAGCAGTCGGAGACGCAATGAAAAACTGTTTTTT. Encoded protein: CASSRRRNEKLFF.

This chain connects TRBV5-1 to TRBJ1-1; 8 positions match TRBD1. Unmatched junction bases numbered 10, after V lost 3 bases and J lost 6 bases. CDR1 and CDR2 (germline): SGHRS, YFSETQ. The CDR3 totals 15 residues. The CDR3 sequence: CASSSGQGGLAEAFF. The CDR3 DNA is TGCGCCAGCAGCTCAGGACAGGGTGGGCTTGCTGAAGCTTTCTTT.

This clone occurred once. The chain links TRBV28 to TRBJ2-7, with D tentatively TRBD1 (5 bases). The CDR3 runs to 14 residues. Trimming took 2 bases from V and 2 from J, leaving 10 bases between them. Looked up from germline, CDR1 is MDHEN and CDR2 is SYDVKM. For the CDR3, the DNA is TGTGCCAGCAGTTTAGGCCCAGGGACCTACGAGCAGTACTTC. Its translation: CASSLGPGTYEQYF. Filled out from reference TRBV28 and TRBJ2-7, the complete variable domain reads DVKVTQSSRYLVKRTGEKVFLECVQDMDHENMFWYRQDPGLGLRLIYFSYDVKMKEKGDIPEGYSVSREKKERFSLILESASTNQTSMYLCASSLGPGTYEQYFGPGTRLTVT.

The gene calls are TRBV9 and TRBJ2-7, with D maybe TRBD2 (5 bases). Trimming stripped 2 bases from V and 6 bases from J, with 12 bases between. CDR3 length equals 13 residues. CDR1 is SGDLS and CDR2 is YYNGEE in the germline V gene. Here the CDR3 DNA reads TGTGCCAGCAGCGTCTCGGGGATCGGCGAGCAGTACTTC. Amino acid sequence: CASSVSGIGEQYF.

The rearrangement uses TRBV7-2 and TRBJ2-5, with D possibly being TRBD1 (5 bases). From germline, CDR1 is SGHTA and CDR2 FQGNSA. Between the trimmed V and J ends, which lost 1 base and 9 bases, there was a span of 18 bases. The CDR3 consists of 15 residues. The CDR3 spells CASSLGGHMGSAQYF. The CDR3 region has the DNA TGTGCCAGCAGCTTAGGTGGACACATGGGATCGGCCCAGTACTTC.

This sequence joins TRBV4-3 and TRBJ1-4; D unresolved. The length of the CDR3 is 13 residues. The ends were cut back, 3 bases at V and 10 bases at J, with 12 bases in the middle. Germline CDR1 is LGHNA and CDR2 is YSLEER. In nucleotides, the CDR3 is TGCGCCAGCAGCCAGAGCAACAGTGGAAAACTGTTTTTT. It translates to CASSQSNSGKLFF.

The CDR3 sequence: CASSNLAGSEQYF. In DNA form, the CDR3 reads TGTGCCAGCAGCAATCTAGCGGGGTCCGAGCAGTACTTC. V and J are TRBV7-9 and TRBJ2-7, with 9 bases aligning to TRBD2. V dropped 5 bases and J dropped 6; count of bases not matched to a gene: 5. Germline lookup yields CDR1 SEHNR and CDR2 FQNEAQ (reference sequence). This CDR3 region has 13 residues.

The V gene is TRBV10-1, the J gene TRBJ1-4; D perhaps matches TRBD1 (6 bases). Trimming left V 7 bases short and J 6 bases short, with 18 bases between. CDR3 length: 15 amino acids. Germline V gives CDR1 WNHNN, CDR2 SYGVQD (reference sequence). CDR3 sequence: CASTRRQAEYEKLFF. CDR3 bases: TGCGCCAGCACCCGAAGACAGGCCGAATATGAAAAACTGTTTTTT.